This TCR beta chain is drawn from a study of blood T cell repertoires in COVID-19. The V gene's germline CDR1 is SGHAT and CDR2 FQNNGV. Trimming removed 2 bases from V and 9 bases from J; junction bases left unmatched: 5. The CDR3 runs to 14 residues. How the authors handled the data: Amplifying reference gene primers gave estimates of nucleated cell counts. Using immunoSEQ multiplex PCR, the repertoire was profiled, and TCRdb retains in-frame clones only, with some absent. Clone size and V and J calls were adopted from that table, with D and trimming inferred from the DNA. The sample holds under 250,000 clones, more than 75% seen once. Participants came from about 23 US areas, aged about 18 to 89 years.

This sequence joins TRBV11-2 and TRBJ2-1; TRBD2 matches 9 bases. The sequence derives from a man aged 30 to 39 with acute COVID-19. Sequencing used PBMCs or T cells enriched from blood (not recorded which). In nucleotides, the CDR3 is TGTGCCAGCAGCTTAAAAGCGGGGGGAAGTGAGCAGTTCTTC. This codes for CASSLKAGGSEQFF. The entire variable domain, with the rest obtained from reference TRBV11-2 and TRBJ2-1, is as follows: EAGVAQSPRYKIIEKRQSVAFWCNPISGHATLYWYQQILGQGPKLLIQFQNNGVVDDSQLPKDRFSAERLKGVDSTLKIQPAKLEDSAVYLCASSLKAGGSEQFFGPGTRLTVL.